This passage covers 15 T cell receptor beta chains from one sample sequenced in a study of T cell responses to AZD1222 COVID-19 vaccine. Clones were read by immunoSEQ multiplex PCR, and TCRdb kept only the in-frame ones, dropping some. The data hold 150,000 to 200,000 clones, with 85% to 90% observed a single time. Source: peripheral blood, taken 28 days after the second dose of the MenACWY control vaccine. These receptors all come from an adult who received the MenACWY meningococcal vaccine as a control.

The CDR3 nucleotides read TGTGCCAGCAGCTGGGGCTATGGCTACACCTTC. Its protein product is CASSWGYGYTF. The V gene is TRBV5-4, the J gene TRBJ1-2; D is undetermined. V lost 3 bases and J lost 4, with 4 bases in between. CDR3 length: 11 residues. CDR1 and CDR2 (germline): SGHNT, YYREEE (reference sequence).

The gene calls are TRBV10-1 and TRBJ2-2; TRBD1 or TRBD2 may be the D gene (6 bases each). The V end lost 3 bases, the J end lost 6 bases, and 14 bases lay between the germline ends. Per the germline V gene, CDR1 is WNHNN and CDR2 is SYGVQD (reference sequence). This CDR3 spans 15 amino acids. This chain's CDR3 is CASSDFRGQAGELFF. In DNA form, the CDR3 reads TGCGCCAGCAGTGATTTCCGGGGGCAAGCCGGGGAGCTGTTTTTT.

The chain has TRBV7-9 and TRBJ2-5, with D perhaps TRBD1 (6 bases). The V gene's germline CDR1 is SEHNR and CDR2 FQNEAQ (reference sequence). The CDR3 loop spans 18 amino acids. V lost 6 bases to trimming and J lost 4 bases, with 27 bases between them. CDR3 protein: CASSLMWSDRPLGETQYF. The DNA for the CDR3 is TGTGCCAGCAGTTTGATGTGGTCGGACAGACCCTTAGGAGAGACCCAGTACTTC.

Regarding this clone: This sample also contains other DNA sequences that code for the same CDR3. The CDR3 DNA reads TGTGCCAGTAGTACAGGGGAATCTCGGGGAGTGGGGCGTAATCAGCCCCAGCATTTT. Encoded protein: CASSTGESRGVGRNQPQHF. The chain has TRBV19 and TRBJ1-5; D might be TRBD1 (6 bases). Trimming removed 4 bases from V and 4 bases from J, with 26 bases in between. The CDR3 runs to 19 residues. The germline gives CDR1 LNHDA, CDR2 SQIVND (reference sequence). Drawing the rest from reference TRBV19 and TRBJ1-5, the complete variable domain is DGGITQSPKYLFRKEGQNVTLSCEQNLNHDAMYWYRQDPGQGLRLIYYSQIVNDFQKGDIAEGYSVSREKKESFPLTVTSAQKNPTAFYLCASSTGESRGVGRNQPQHFGDGTRLSIL.

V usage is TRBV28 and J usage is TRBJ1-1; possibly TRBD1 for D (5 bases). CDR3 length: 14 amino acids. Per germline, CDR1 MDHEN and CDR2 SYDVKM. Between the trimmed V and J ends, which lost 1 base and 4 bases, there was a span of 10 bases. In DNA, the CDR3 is TGTGCCAGCAGTTTATCAGGGCTTTCCACTGAAGCTTTCTTT. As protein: CASSLSGLSTEAFF.

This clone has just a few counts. The CDR3 DNA reads as TGTGCCAGCAGCGTCAGATTCGGGACACGCCAAGATGGCTACACCTTC. Translated: CASSVRFGTRQDGYTF. J is TRBJ1-2 and V is TRBV5-4; the D gene is possibly TRBD1 (6 bases). V gave up 4 bases and J gave up 6 bases, with 22 bases separating them. Germline V gene lookup returns CDR1 SGHNT and CDR2 YYREEE (reference sequence). The CDR3 extends over 16 amino acids.

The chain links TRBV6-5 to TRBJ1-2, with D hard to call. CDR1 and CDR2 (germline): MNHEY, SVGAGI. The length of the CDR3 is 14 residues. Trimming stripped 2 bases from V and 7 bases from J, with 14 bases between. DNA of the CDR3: TGTGCCAGCAGTTACGGGGTGGCGGCCCGTGGCTACACCTTC. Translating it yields CASSYGVAARGYTF.

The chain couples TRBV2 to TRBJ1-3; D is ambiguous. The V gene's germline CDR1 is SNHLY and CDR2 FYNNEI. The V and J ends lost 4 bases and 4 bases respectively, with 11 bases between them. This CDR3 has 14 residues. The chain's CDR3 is CASSVRGSGNTIYF. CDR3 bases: TGTGCCAGCAGTGTCCGCGGGTCAGGAAACACCATATATTTT.

The CDR3 DNA reads as TGTGCCAGCAGAATACAGGGAGGTGAGACCCAGTACTTC. This translates into CASRIQGGETQYF. The rearrangement uses TRBV6-5 and TRBJ2-5; perhaps D is TRBD1 or TRBD2 (6 bases each). The germline V gene encodes CDR1 MNHEY and CDR2 SVGAGI. The CDR3 loop spans 13 amino acids. Trimming cost V 6 bases and J 5 bases, with 13 bases left between them.

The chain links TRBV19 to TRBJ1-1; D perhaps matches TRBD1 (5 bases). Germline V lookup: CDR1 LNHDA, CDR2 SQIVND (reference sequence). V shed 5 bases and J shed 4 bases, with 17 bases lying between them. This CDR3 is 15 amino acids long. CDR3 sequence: CASSGLGRMSTEAFF. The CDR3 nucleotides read TGTGCCAGTAGTGGGCTGGGACGGATGAGCACTGAAGCTTTCTTT.

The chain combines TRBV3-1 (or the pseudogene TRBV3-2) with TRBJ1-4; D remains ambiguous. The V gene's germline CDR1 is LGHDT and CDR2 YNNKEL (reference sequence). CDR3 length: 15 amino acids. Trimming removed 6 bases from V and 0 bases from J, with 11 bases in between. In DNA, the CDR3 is TGTGCCAGCAGACACCGGATTGCAACTAATGAAAAACTGTTTTTT. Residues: CASRHRIATNEKLFF.

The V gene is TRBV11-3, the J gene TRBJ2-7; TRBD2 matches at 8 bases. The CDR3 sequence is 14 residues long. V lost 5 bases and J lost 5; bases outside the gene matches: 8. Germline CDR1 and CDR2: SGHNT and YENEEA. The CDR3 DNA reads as TGTGCCAGCAGCCGTAGCGGGATAGGCGACGAGCAGTACTTC. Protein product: CASSRSGIGDEQYF.

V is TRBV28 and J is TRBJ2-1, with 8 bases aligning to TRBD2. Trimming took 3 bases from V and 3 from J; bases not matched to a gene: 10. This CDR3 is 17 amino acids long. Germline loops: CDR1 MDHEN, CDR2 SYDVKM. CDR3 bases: TGTGCCAGCAGTTTGGTCTTGCGGAGCGGGAGCTACAATGAGCAGTTCTTC. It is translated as CASSLVLRSGSYNEQFF.

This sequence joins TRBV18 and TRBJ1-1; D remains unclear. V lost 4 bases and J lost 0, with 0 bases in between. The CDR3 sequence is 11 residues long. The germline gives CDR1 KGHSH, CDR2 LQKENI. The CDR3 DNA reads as TGTGCCAGCTCACTGAACACTGAAGCTTTCTTT. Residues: CASSLNTEAFF.

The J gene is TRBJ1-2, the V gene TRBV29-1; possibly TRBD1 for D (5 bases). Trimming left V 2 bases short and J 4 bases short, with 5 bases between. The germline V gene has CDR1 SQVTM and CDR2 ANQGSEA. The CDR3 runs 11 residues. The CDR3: CSVEQGYGYTF. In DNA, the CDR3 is TGCAGCGTTGAACAGGGCTATGGCTACACCTTC.